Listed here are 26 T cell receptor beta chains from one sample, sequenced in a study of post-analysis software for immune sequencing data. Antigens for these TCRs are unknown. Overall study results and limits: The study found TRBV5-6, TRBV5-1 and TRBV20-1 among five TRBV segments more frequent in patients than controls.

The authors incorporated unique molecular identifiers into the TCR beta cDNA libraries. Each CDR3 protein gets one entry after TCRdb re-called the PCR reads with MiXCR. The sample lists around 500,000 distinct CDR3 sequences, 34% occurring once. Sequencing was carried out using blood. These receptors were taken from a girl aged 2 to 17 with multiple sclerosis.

The CDR3 nucleotides are TGTGCCATTTCCCTGACCGACATGAACACTGAAGCTTTCTTT. This sequence encodes CAISLTDMNTEAFF. The chain employs TRBV10-3 and TRBJ1-1; no reliable D call. CDR3 length equals 14 residues. Germline CDR1 ENHRY, CDR2 SYGVKD. Trimming pared 9 bases from V and 0 bases from J, leaving 14 bases between.

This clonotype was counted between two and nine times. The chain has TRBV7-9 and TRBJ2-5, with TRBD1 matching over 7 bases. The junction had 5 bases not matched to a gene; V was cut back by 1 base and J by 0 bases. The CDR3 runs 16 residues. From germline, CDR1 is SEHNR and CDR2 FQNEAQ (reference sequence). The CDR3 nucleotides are TGTGCCAGCAGCTTAGGGGACAGAGGAAACCAAGAGACCCAGTACTTC. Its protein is CASSLGDRGNQETQYF.

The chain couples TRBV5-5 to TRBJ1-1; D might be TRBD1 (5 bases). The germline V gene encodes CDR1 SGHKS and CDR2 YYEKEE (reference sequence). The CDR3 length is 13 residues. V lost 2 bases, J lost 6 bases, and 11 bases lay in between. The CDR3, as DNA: TGTGCCAGCAGCTTAGTCCGGGGGTCTGAAGCTTTCTTT. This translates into CASSLVRGSEAFF.

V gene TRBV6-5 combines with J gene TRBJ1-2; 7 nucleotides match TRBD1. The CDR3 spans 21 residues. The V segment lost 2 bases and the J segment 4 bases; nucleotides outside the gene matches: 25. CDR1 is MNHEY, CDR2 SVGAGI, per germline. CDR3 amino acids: CASSYVVNRQGHSAIIYGYTF. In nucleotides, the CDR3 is TGTGCCAGCAGTTACGTGGTTAATCGACAGGGACATAGCGCTATAATCTATGGCTACACCTTC.

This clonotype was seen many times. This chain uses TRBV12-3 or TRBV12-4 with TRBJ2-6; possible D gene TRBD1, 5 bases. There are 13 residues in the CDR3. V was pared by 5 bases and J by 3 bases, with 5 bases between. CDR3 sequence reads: CASSDSGANVLTF. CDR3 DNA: TGTGCCAGCAGTGACAGTGGGGCCAACGTCCTGACTTTC.

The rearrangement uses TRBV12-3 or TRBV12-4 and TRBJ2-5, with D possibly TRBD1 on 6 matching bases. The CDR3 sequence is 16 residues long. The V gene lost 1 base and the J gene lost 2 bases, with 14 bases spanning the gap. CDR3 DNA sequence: TGTGCCAGCAGTTTAGTGGCCAGGGGACCGCAAGAGACCCAGTACTTC. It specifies CASSLVARGPQETQYF.

CDR3 DNA sequence: TGTGCCAGCAGCTCCCTCCAGGGGAAGTACGAGCAGTACTTC. It yields the protein CASSSLQGKYEQYF. The chain has TRBV11-2 and TRBJ2-7, with D maybe TRBD1 (6 bases). The V gene lost 4 bases and the J gene lost 4 bases, with 14 bases spanning the gap. Germline V gene lookup returns CDR1 SGHAT and CDR2 FQNNGV. The CDR3 runs 14 residues.

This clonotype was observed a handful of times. The CDR3 loop reads CASSVAGQGYYGYTF. DNA of the CDR3: TGTGCCAGCAGCGTAGCTGGACAGGGGTACTATGGCTACACCTTC. The rearrangement joins TRBV9 to TRBJ1-2; 9 nucleotides align to TRBD1. This CDR3 region has 15 residues. Germline CDR1 SGDLS, CDR2 YYNGEE. The junction had 3 bases not matched to a gene; V was cut back by 0 bases and J by 3 bases.

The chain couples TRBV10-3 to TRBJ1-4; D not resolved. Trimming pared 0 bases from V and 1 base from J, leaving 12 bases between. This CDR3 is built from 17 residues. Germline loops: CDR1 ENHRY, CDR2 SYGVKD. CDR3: CAISESTRRGTNEKLFF. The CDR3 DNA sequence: TGTGCCATCAGTGAGTCGACTCGGCGGGGAACTAATGAAAAACTGTTTTTT.

The CDR3 here is CASSLAWTGGQETQYF. The CDR3 DNA sequence: TGCGCCAGCAGCTTGGCCTGGACAGGGGGCCAAGAGACCCAGTACTTC. The chain uses TRBV5-1 and TRBJ2-5, with TRBD1 identical over 10 bases. With 0 bases clipped from V and 1 base from J, the junction kept 3 bases outside the gene matches. The V gene's germline CDR1 is SGHRS and CDR2 YFSETQ. The CDR3 length is 16 residues.

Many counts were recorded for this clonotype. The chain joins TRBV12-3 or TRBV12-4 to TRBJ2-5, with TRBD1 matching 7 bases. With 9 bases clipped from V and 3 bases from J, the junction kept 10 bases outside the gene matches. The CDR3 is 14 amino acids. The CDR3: CASTDNTGEETQYF. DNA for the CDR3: TGTGCCAGTACCGACAACACAGGGGAAGAGACCCAGTACTTC.

For the CDR3, the DNA is TGTGCCAGCAGCTTAAGGCGGGGGGGCCTGGATACGCAGTATTTT. This sequence encodes CASSLRRGGLDTQYF. V and J are TRBV11-2 and TRBJ2-3; TRBD2 aligns across 9 bases. J gave up 6 bases and V 2 bases, and 6 bases lay outside the gene matches. The CDR3 has 15 amino acids. Germline V CDR1 and CDR2: SGHAT, FQNNGV.

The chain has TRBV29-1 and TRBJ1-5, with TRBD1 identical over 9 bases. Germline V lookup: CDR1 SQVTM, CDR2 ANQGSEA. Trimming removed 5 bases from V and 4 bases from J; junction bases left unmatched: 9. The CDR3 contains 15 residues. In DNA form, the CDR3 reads TGCAGCGTTTCCACCGGGACAGGGCCGAATCAGCCCCAGCATTTT. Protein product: CSVSTGTGPNQPQHF.

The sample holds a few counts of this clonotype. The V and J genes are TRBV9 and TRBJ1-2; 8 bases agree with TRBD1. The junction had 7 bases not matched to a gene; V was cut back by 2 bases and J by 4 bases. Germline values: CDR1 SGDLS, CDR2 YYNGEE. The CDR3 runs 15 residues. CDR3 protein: CASSVSDRAAYGYTF. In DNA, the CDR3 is TGTGCCAGCAGCGTTTCGGACAGGGCGGCCTATGGCTACACCTTC.

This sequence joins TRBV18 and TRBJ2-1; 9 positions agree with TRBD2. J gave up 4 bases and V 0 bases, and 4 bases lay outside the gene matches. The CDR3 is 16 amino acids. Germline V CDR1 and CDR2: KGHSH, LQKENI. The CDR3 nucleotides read TGTGCCAGCTCACCACCTTCAAGCGGGGGGTACAATGAGCAGTTCTTC. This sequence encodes CASSPPSSGGYNEQFF.

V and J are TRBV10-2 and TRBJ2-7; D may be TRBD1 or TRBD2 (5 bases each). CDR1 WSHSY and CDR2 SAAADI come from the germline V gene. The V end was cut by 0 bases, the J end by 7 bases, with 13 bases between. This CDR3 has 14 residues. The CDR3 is CASSESDRGEEQYF. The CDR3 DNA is TGCGCCAGCAGTGAGTCAGATAGGGGAGAAGAGCAGTACTTC.

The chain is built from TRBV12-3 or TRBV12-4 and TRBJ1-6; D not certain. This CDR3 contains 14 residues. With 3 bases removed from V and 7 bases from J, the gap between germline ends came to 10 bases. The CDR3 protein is CASSFNRPNSPLHF. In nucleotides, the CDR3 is TGTGCCAGCAGTTTCAACCGTCCAAATTCACCCCTCCACTTT.

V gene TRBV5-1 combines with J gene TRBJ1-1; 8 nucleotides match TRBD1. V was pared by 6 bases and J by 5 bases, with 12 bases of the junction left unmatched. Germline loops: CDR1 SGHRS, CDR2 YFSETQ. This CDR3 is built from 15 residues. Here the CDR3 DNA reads TGCGCCAGCACAATCGGACAGGGTTTGGGAACTGAAGCTTTCTTT. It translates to CASTIGQGLGTEAFF.

CDR3 sequence reads: CSARDPFGRTSGGTGGETQYF. CDR3 DNA sequence: TGCAGTGCTAGAGATCCATTTGGTCGAACTAGCGGGGGGACAGGAGGAGAGACCCAGTACTTC. The V and J genes are TRBV20-1 and TRBJ2-5, with 12 nucleotides matching TRBD2. J was trimmed by 4 bases and V by 0 bases; bases with no gene match: 21. Germline-derived CDR1 and CDR2 are DFQATT and SNEGSKA (reference sequence). This CDR3 is built from 21 residues.

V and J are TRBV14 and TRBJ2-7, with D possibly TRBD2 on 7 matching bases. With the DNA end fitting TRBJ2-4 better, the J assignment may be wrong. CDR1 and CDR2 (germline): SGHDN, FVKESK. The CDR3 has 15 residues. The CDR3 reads CASRRVGGQKNIQYF. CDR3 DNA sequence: TGTGCCAGCAGACGGGTCGGGGGGCAGAAAAACATTCAGTACTTC.

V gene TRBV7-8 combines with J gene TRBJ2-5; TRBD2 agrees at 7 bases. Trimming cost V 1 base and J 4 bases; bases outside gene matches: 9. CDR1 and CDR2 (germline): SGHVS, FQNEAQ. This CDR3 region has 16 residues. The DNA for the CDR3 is TGTGCCAGCAGCTTAGTCGGGTTTTCTAGCGGAGAGACCCAGTACTTC. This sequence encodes CASSLVGFSSGETQYF.

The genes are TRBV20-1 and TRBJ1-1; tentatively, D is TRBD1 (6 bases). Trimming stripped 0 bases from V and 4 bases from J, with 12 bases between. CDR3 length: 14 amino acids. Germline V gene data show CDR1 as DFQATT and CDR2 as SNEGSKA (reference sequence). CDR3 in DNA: TGCAGTGCTAGAGATCCACAGGGTCTCACTGAAGCTTTCTTT. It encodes CSARDPQGLTEAFF.

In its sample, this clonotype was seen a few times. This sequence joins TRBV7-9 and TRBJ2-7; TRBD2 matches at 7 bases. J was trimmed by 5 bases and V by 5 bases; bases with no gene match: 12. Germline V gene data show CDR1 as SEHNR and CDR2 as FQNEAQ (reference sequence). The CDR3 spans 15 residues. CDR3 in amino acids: CASSPGVASGHEQYF. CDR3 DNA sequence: TGTGCCAGCAGCCCCGGAGTGGCTAGCGGCCACGAGCAGTACTTC. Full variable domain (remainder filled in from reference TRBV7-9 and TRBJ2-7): DTGVSQNPRHKITKRGQNVTFRCDPISEHNRLYWYRQTLGQGPEFLTYFQNEAQLEKSRLLSDRFSAERPKGSFSTLEIQRTEQGDSAMYLCASSPGVASGHEQYFGPGTRLTVT.

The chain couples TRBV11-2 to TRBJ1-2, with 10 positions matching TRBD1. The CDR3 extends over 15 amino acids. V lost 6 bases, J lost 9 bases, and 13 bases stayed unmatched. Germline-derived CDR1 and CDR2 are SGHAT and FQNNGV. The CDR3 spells CASSSGGTGVISYTF. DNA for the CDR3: TGTGCCAGCAGTTCCGGGGGGACAGGGGTTATAAGCTACACCTTC.

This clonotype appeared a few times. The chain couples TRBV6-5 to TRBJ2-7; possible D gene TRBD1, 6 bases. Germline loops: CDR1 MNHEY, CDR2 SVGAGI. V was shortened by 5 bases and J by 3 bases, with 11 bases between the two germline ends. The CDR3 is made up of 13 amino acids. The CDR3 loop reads CASSRAGVYEQYF. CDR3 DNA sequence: TGTGCCAGCAGTAGGGCAGGGGTCTACGAGCAGTACTTC.

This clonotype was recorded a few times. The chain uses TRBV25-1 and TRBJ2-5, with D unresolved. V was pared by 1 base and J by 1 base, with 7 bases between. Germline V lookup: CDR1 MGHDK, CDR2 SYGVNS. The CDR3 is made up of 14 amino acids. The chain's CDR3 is CASSEFRVQETQYF. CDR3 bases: TGTGCCAGCAGTGAATTTCGGGTCCAAGAGACCCAGTACTTC.